The clone carrying this T cell receptor (beta chain) turned up a few times. Germline CDR1 reads SGHNT; CDR2 reads YENEEA. The CDR3 has 15 amino acids. The V and J ends lost 4 bases and 5 bases, in that order; junction bases with no gene match: 8. TCRdb redid the calling of the RT-PCR reads with MiXCR, one entry per CDR3 protein. Of about 680,000 distinct CDR3 sequences in the sample, approximately 15% were seen once. The specimen was memory CD4+ T cells from blood. This TCR came from a female donor in good health, serving as a healthy control. The chain employs TRBV11-3 and TRBJ2-3; 8 bases are shared with TRBD1. The CDR3 DNA reads TGTGCCAGCAGCTCCTCAGGGGGCGCCGTAGATACGCAGTATTTT. This encodes CASSSSGGAVDTQYF.